The rows below give T cell receptor beta chains drawn from one sample of a study of blood T cell repertoires in COVID-19. Profiling relied on immunoSEQ multiplex PCR, and the TCRdb table lists in-frame clones only, not all of them. Among approximately 280,000 clones, around 91% were seen once, and the ten largest hold roughly 1.5%. The sequenced sample consisted of PBMCs or T cells enriched from blood (not recorded which). These receptors originate from a woman in her late teens or twenties with acute COVID-19. Both conserved end residues are part of each CDR3. D genes are given only for firm matches. For some rows the clone size is stated as once, few or many, or as a class when expanded; others skip it.

j_call,d_call,clone_size,v_call,cdr3_aa,cdr3_nt
TRBJ2-7,-,-,TRBV5-6,CASSLDSRETAYEQYF,TGTGCCAGCAGCTTGGACTCTCGGGAGACGGCCTACGAGCAGTACTTC
TRBJ2-1,TRBD2,-,TRBV7-2,CASSPGGPGNEQFF,TGTGCCAGCAGCCCGGGGGGGCCCGGGAATGAGCAGTTCTTC
TRBJ2-1,TRBD2,-,TRBV7-9,CASSPQLAGGPNEQFF,TGTGCCAGCAGCCCCCAACTAGCGGGAGGGCCCAATGAGCAGTTCTTC
TRBJ2-1,TRBD2,-,TRBV7-9,CASSSLFGGSYNEQFF,TGTGCCAGCAGCTCTCTTTTTGGCGGGAGTTACAATGAGCAGTTCTTC
TRBJ2-3,TRBD2,-,TRBV12-3/TRBV12-4,CASSSSGRAYF,TGTGCCAGCAGTTCTAGCGGGAGGGCGTATTTT
TRBJ2-5,TRBD1,-,TRBV27,CAIRETGTGTETQYF,TGTGCCATCCGAGAGACCGGGACAGGGACAGAGACCCAGTACTTC
TRBJ2-2,-,-,TRBV7-2,CASSSRLGEITGELFF,TGTGCCAGCAGCTCCCGACTAGGAGAGATCACCGGGGAGCTGTTTTTT
TRBJ2-1,TRBD1,-,TRBV19,CASSVDRGLPGLSGFNEQFF,TGTGCCAGTAGTGTGGACAGGGGACTCCCGGGACTCTCTGGTTTCAATGAGCAGTTCTTC
TRBJ2-7,TRBD1,-,TRBV27,CASSSTGSPFYEQYF,TGTGCCAGCAGTTCGACAGGGAGTCCCTTCTACGAGCAGTACTTC
TRBJ1-2,-,once,TRBV6-4,CASSPGAGQPYGYTF,TGTGCCAGCAGTCCAGGGGCAGGGCAACCATATGGCTACACCTTC
TRBJ2-7,-,once,TRBV6-5,CASSRTVRKISGMNF,TGTGCCAGCAGTCGCACGGTTCGCAAGATTTCAGGAATGAACTTC
TRBJ1-3,-,-,TRBV5-6,CASSFGRGWGNTIYF,TGTGCCAGCAGCTTTGGCAGGGGTTGGGGAAACACCATATATTTT
TRBJ2-7,-,-,TRBV9,CASSVGGGNYEQYF,TGTGCCAGCAGCGTAGGAGGCGGGAACTACGAGCAGTACTTC
TRBJ2-3,TRBD2,-,TRBV9,CASSEELLAEQANTQYF,TGTGCCAGCAGCGAGGAATTACTAGCGGAACAGGCTAATACGCAGTATTTT
TRBJ2-3,TRBD2,-,TRBV10-1,CASSAYLTSGNTDTQYF,TGCGCCAGCAGTGCCTACCTGACTAGCGGAAACACAGATACGCAGTATTTT
TRBJ2-1,-,-,TRBV4-3,CASSQGAGVPYNEQFF,TGCGCCAGCAGCCAGGGGGCGGGAGTACCCTACAATGAGCAGTTCTTC
TRBJ2-2,-,-,TRBV19,CASSISGTGYTGELFF,TGTGCCAGTAGTATTAGCGGAACGGGCTACACCGGGGAGCTGTTTTTT
TRBJ2-7,TRBD1,once,TRBV7-9,CASSLGVGTGNYEQYF,TGTGCCAGCAGCTTAGGGGTGGGGACAGGGAACTACGAGCAGTACTTC
TRBJ2-2,TRBD1,-,TRBV24-1,CATSDRQGNTGELFF,TGTGCCACCAGTGACCGACAGGGGAACACCGGGGAGCTGTTTTTT
TRBJ2-1,TRBD2,-,TRBV15,CATKSGSSVDEQFF,TGTGCCACCAAGAGCGGGAGTTCGGTCGATGAGCAGTTCTTC
TRBJ1-6,-,once,TRBV5-8,CASSLLENSPLHF,TGTGCCAGCAGTCTTTTGGAGAACTCACCCCTCCACTTT